This T cell receptor beta chain was captured by sequencing in a study of a mutant IDH1 vaccine in newly diagnosed glioma. At the level of the study: Patients got their first vaccination 4-6 weeks after radiotherapy alone, or with temozolomide cycles.

The CDR3 consists of 16 residues. In germline, CDR1 is SGHTA, CDR2 FQGNSA. Trimming stripped 3 bases from V and 8 bases from J, with 22 bases between. Sample time point: week 35, safety follow-up. The vaccine gave 300 ug of a 20-mer mutant IDH1 peptide subcutaneously per dose. Weeks 1, 3, 5, 7, 11, 15, 19 and 23 were when patients received their eight vaccinations. In the case of this clone: Antigen specificity is unknown.

Clones were sequenced by immunoSEQ multiplex PCR, and TCRdb holds only the in-frame ones, with some missing. The data show about 58,000 clones, 75% to 85% seen once. The starting material was PBMCs, obtained from a glioma patient whose treatment included an IDH1 peptide vaccine. The TCR comes from a man in his forties or fifties with glioma. This chain joins TRBV7-2 and TRBJ2-5; D is unclear. Here the CDR3 DNA reads TGTGCCAGCAGCTTCTCTGAGCTGAAGCTTAAGAGTACCCAGTACTTC. It encodes CASSFSELKLKSTQYF.